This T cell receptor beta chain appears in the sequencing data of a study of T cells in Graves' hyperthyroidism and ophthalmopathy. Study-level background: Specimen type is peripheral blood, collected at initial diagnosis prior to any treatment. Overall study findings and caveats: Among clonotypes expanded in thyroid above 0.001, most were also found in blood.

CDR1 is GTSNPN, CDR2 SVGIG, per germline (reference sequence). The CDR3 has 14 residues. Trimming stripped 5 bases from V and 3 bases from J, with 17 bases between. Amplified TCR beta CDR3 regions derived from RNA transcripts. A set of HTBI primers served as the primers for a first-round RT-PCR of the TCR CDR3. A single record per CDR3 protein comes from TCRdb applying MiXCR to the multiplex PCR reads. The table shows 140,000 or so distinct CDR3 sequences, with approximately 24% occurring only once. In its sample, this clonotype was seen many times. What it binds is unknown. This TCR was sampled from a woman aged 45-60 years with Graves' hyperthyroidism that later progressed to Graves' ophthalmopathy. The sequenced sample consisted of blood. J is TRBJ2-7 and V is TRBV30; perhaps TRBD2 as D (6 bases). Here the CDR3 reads CAWGGADRFYEQYF. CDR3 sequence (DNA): TGTGCCTGGGGAGGGGCGGACCGATTCTACGAGCAGTACTTC.